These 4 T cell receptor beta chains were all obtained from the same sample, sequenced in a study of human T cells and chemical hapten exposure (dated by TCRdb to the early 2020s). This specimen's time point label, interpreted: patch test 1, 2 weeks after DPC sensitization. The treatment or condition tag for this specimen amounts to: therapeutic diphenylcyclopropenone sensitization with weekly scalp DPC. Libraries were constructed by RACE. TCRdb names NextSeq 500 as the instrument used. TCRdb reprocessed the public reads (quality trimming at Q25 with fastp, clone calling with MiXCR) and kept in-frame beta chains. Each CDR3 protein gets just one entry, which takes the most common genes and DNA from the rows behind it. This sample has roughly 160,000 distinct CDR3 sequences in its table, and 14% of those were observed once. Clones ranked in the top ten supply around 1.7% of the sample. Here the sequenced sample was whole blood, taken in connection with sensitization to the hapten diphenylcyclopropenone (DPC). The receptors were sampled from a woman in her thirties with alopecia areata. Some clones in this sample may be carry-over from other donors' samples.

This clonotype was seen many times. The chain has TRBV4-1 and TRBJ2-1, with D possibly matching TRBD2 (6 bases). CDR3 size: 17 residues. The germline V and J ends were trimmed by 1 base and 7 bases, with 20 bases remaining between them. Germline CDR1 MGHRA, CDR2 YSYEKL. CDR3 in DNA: TGCGCCAGCAGCCAAGGGTTCGAGGGAGGTCGGTGGAATGAGCAGTTCTTC. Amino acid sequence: CASSQGFEGGRWNEQFF.

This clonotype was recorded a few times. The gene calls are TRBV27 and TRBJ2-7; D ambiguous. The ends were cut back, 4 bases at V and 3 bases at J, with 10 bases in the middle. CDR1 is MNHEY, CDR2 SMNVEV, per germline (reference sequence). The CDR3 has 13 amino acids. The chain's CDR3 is CASSSRPIYEQYF. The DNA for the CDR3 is TGTGCCAGCAGTTCCCGCCCAATCTACGAGCAGTACTTC.

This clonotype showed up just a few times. The CDR3 spells CASSPSSGGGTDTQYF. DNA of the CDR3: TGTGCCAGCTCACCCTCCAGCGGGGGAGGAACAGATACGCAGTATTTT. The rearrangement joins TRBV18 to TRBJ2-3; TRBD2 agrees at 8 bases. The ends lost 3 bases at V and 3 bases at J; junction bases unmatched: 8. This CDR3 is built from 16 residues. The germline gives CDR1 KGHSH, CDR2 LQKENI.

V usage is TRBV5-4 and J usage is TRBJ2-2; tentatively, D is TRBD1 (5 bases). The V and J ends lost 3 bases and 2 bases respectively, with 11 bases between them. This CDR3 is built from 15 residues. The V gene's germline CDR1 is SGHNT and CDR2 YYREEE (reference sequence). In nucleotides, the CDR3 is TGTGCCAGCAGCTACGACAGCTTAAACACCGGGGAGCTGTTTTTT. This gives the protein CASSYDSLNTGELFF.